These 7 T cell receptor beta chains originate from one sample sequenced in a study of blood T cell repertoires in COVID-19. TCRdb's copy holds only in-frame clones and misses some; the assay was immunoSEQ multiplex PCR. The table lists over 150,000 clones, 80% to 90% of them singletons. The source material was peripheral blood. Receptors originate from a man in his forties or fifties with active or convalescent COVID-19.

V gene TRBV4-1 combines with J gene TRBJ1-6; no clear D. Germline CDR1 reads MGHRA; CDR2 reads YSYEKL. This CDR3 region has 15 residues. The V end lost 5 bases, the J end lost 5 bases, and 13 bases lay between the germline ends. CDR3 protein: CASSFPTGDNSPLHF. CDR3 coding DNA: TGCGCCAGCAGCTTCCCGACGGGTGATAATTCACCCCTCCACTTT.

J is TRBJ2-7 and V is TRBV21-1; TRBD1 is taken as the D call from the table, unchecked against the DNA. TRBV21-1 is shown as a pseudogene. This CDR3 comprises 14 residues. Here the CDR3 DNA reads TGTGCCAGCGCCAGGACAGGGCCGTCCTACGAGCAGTACTTC. Amino acids: CASARTGPSYEQYF.

The chain recombines TRBV4-2 with TRBJ2-1, with 9 bases identical to TRBD2. Per the germline V gene, CDR1 is LGHNA and CDR2 is YNFKEQ. This CDR3 is built from 17 residues. The V gene end was trimmed by 0 bases and the J gene end by 6 bases; junction bases not matched to a gene: 9. The CDR3 sequence is CASSQDQQRGVSNEQFF. In DNA form, the CDR3 reads TGTGCCAGCAGCCAAGATCAACAGCGGGGGGTCTCCAATGAGCAGTTCTTC.

The CDR3, as DNA: TGTGCCAGCTCACCACCGAGCGGGGGGACTACCTACGAGCAGTACTTC. It is translated as CASSPPSGGTTYEQYF. V is TRBV18 and J is TRBJ2-7; TRBD2 aligns across 9 bases. Germline CDR1 is KGHSH and CDR2 is LQKENI. V lost 0 bases to trimming and J lost 2 bases; unmatched junction nucleotides: 5. CDR3 length: 16 residues. Looking up the rest from reference TRBV18 and TRBJ2-7 gives the full variable domain: NAGVMQNPRHLVRRRGQEARLRCSPMKGHSHVYWYRQLPEEGLKFMVYLQKENIIDESGMPKERFSAEFPKEGPSILRIQQVVRGDSAAYFCASSPPSGGTTYEQYFGPGTRLTVT.

The J gene is TRBJ1-5, the V gene TRBV5-4; 10 bases map to TRBD1. Germline V gives CDR1 SGHNT, CDR2 YYREEE (reference sequence). With 4 bases clipped from V and 5 bases from J, the junction kept 6 bases outside the gene matches. The CDR3 length is 15 residues. The DNA of the CDR3 is TGTGCCAGCAGCGTGACAGGGGGCCGGGATCAGCCCCAGCATTTT. Translated: CASSVTGGRDQPQHF.

V usage is TRBV6-5 and J usage is TRBJ2-6; D possibly corresponds to TRBD2 (5 bases). Germline values: CDR1 MNHEY, CDR2 SVGAGI. V was pared by 7 bases and J by 2 bases, with 6 bases between. This CDR3 region has 13 residues. The CDR3 loop is CASTRAGANVLTF. In DNA form, the CDR3 reads TGTGCCAGCACGAGGGCTGGGGCCAACGTCCTGACTTTC.

This clone was detected a few times. CDR3 sequence reads: CASTPGVGGRKGLTDTQYF. CDR3 nucleotide sequence: TGTGCCAGCACCCCCGGTGTAGGGGGTCGGAAAGGACTCACAGATACGCAGTATTTT. The chain uses TRBV6-2 or TRBV6-3 and TRBJ2-3; D is perhaps TRBD1 (6 bases). CDR1 is MNHEY and CDR2 is SVGEGT in the germline V gene. V was clipped by 7 bases and J by 2 bases, with 28 bases between them. This CDR3 comprises 19 residues.